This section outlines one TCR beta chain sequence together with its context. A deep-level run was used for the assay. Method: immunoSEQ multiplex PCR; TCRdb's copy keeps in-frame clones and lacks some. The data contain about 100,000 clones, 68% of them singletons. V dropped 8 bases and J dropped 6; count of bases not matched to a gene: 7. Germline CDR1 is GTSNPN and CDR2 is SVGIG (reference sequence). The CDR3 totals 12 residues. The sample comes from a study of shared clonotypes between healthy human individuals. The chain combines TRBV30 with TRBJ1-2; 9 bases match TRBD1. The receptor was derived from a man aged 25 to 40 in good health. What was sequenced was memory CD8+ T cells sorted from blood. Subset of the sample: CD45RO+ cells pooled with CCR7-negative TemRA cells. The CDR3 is CAGSGTGHGYTF. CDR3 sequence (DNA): TGTGCCGGCTCCGGGACAGGGCATGGCTACACCTTC.